This T cell receptor (beta chain) originates from a study of PD-1 blockade in classical Hodgkin lymphoma. This clone was picked up a small number of times. Its cognate antigen is unknown. Overall study results and limits: Repertoire differences lack defined causes, possibly disease activity or prior therapy.

This sample's time point: cycle 4 day 1 (C4D1), after five to seven weeks of nivolumab. There was relapse after autologous stem cell transplantation in every patient, and there was variation in brentuximab vedotin exposure. The repertoire was sequenced with immunoSEQ multiplex PCR; TCRdb's copy has only in-frame clones and lacks some. The table has under 30,000 clones, around 80% seen once; the top ten hold about 6.3%. Germline V gene data show CDR1 as ENHRY and CDR2 as SYGVKD. With 4 bases removed from V and 4 bases from J, the gap between germline ends came to 10 bases. CDR3 length: 13 residues. Specimen: peripheral blood mononuclear cells (PBMCs), collected before the fourth cycle of nivolumab. The sequence was obtained from a human donor with classical Hodgkin lymphoma. This chain links TRBV10-3 with TRBJ1-1; maybe TRBD1 (5 bases). The CDR3 bases are TGTGCCATCAGTGTTCAGGGAGTCACTGAAGCTTTCTTT. This gives the protein CAISVQGVTEAFF.